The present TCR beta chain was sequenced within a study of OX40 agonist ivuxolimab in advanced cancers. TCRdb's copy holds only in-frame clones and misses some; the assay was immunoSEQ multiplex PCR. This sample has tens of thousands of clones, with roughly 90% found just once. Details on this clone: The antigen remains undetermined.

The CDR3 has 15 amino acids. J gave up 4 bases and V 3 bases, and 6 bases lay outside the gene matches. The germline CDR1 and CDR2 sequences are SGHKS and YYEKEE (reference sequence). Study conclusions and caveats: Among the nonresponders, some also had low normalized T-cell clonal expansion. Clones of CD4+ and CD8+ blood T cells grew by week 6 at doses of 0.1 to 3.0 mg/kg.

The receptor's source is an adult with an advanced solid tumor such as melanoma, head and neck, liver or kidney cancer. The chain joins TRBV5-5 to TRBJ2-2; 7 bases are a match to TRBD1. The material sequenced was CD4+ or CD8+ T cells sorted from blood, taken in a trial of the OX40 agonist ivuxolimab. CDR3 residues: CASSSVGTATGELFF. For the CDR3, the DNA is TGTGCCAGCAGCTCGGTTGGGACAGCCACCGGGGAGCTGTTTTTT.